This is a list of T cell receptor beta chains from one sample in a study of blood T cell repertoires in COVID-19. The repertoire was sequenced with immunoSEQ multiplex PCR; TCRdb's copy has only in-frame clones and lacks some. The profile shows 250,000 to 300,000 clones, around four fifths of them singletons. Sequencing was done on a sample of peripheral blood. The receptors were sampled from a man aged 55 to 69 who had recovered from COVID-19. Both conserved end residues are part of each CDR3. The order of the fields is V gene, clone size, J gene, D gene, CDR3 DNA, CDR3 protein. D genes are given only for firm matches. The listing skips clone size in some rows; elsewhere it reads once, few, many or a size class.

TRBV7-2,.,TRBJ1-1,TRBD1,TGTGCCAGCAGCCTCCGACAGGGCGGATACACTGAAGCTTTCTTT,CASSLRQGGYTEAFF
TRBV30,.,TRBJ1-4,.,TGTGCCTGGAGTGCTGTAAATGAAAAACTGTTTTTT,CAWSAVNEKLFF
TRBV28,.,TRBJ1-6,.,TGTGCCAGCAAAAGCACCAATTCACCCCTCCACTTT,CASKSTNSPLHF
TRBV7-6,.,TRBJ2-7,TRBD1,TGTGCCAGCAGCGAACCAGACAGGGGGCTAGGCGAGCAGTACTTC,CASSEPDRGLGEQYF
TRBV11-2,.,TRBJ1-1,.,TGTGCCAGCAGCAAACGTAGGGGGTCGGCTGAAGCTTTCTTT,CASSKRRGSAEAFF
TRBV6-6,few,TRBJ1-5,.,TGTGCCAGCAGCCTACAGGAGATCAATCAGCCCCAGCATTTT,CASSLQEINQPQHF
TRBV24-1,.,TRBJ2-1,TRBD1,TGTGCCACCAGTGATCCCGGGACAGCAGTCTCCAATGAGCAGTTCTTC,CATSDPGTAVSNEQFF
TRBV28,.,TRBJ1-5,TRBD1,TGTGCCAGCAGATTACGGGACAGGGGCGGGGGCAATCAGCCCCAGCATTTT,CASRLRDRGGGNQPQHF
TRBV9,.,TRBJ2-1,TRBD2,TGTGCCAGCAGCGTAGAAAGTAGCGGGAGAAGGGGCTACAATGAGCAGTTCTTC,CASSVESSGRRGYNEQFF
TRBV3-1/TRBV3-2,.,TRBJ1-4,.,TGTGCCAGCAGCCAGCGGAGGGATGCGGAAAAACTGTTTTTT,CASSQRRDAEKLFF
TRBV5-8,.,TRBJ2-5,TRBD2,TGTGCCAGCAGCTTGCTATTAACTAGCGGGGGTGTAGAACCCCAGTACTTC,CASSLLLTSGGVEPQYF
TRBV28,.,TRBJ1-5,TRBD1,TGTGCCAGCAGGCGACAGGGGGTTCAGGGTCAGCCCCAGCATTTT,CASRRQGVQGQPQHF
TRBV3-1/TRBV3-2,.,TRBJ2-5,TRBD2,TGTGCCAGCGCCTCCCCTAGCGGCACCGCAGAGACCCAGTACTTC,CASASPSGTAETQYF
TRBV5-1,many,TRBJ2-7,.,TGCGCCAGCTCCCGAGAACGCTCCTACGAGCAGTACTTC,CASSRERSYEQYF
TRBV5-5,.,TRBJ1-1,TRBD1,TGTGCCAGCAGCTTGGGGGTGACAGGGGGCGCGGGAGCTTTCTTT,CASSLGVTGGAGAFF
TRBV5-1,.,TRBJ2-3,.,TGCGCCAGCAGCTTGTCGGGGGGCCAAGATACGCAGTATTTT,CASSLSGGQDTQYF
TRBV19,.,TRBJ1-5,TRBD1,TGTGCCAGTAGTATGGGACAGTCCGATCAGCCCCAGCATTTT,CASSMGQSDQPQHF
TRBV6-1,.,TRBJ1-5,.,TGTGCCAGCAGTGAAGGCCGGAATCAGCCCCAGCATTTT,CASSEGRNQPQHF
TRBV19,.,TRBJ1-1,.,TGTGCCAGTAGTATTTCCGGGACATTCGGCACTGAAGCTTTCTTT,CASSISGTFGTEAFF
TRBV29-1,.,TRBJ1-1,.,TGCAGCGTTCCAGTTATGAACACTGAAGCTTTCTTT,CSVPVMNTEAFF
TRBV5-1,.,TRBJ1-4,TRBD1,TGCGCCAGCAGCGCGACCGGGACAGCGGCGGGTAATGAAAAACTGTTTTTT,CASSATGTAAGNEKLFF
TRBV7-9,once,TRBJ1-1,.,TGTGCCAGCAGGCCTAACAGGGACACTGAAGCTTTCTTT,CASRPNRDTEAFF
TRBV6-2/TRBV6-3,once,TRBJ2-3,.,TGTGCCAGCAGTCGGGTGGAGGGCAGGGGAGGGACGCAGTATTTT,CASSRVEGRGGTQYF
TRBV28,.,TRBJ1-1,.,TGTGCCAGCAGTTCAACCTTTGAGTTCCCGAACACTGAAGCTTTCTTT,CASSSTFEFPNTEAFF
TRBV24-1,.,TRBJ2-4,.,TGTGCCACCAGTGATTCGGGGTCCCTCGCTAAAAACATTCAGTACTTC,CATSDSGSLAKNIQYF
TRBV27,.,TRBJ2-6,TRBD1,TGTGCCAGCAGTTCTATGACAGGGAGCCTTGCTGGGGCCAACGTCCTGACTTTC,CASSSMTGSLAGANVLTF
TRBV2,.,TRBJ2-1,.,TGTGCCAGCAATACTTACAATGAGCAGTTCTTC,CASNTYNEQFF
TRBV11-2,.,TRBJ2-4,.,TGTGCCAGCAGCTTGGGGGCGGGAAACATTCAGTACTTC,CASSLGAGNIQYF